Reported below is one T cell receptor beta chain. This sample is part of a study of blood T cell repertoires in COVID-19. Authors' methods: Amplification of reference gene primers provided the estimated nucleated cell counts. Using immunoSEQ multiplex PCR, the repertoire was profiled, and TCRdb retains in-frame clones only, with some absent. V and J calls and clone size follow that table, whereas D and trimming were derived from the DNA. The sample has under 300,000 clones; about 89% are singletons. Recruitment covered 25 or so US areas and drew participants whose ages spanned roughly 18 to 89 years. Which cohort a participant joined came from the clinical history participants gave. CDR3 length equals 15 residues. Germline CDR1 is SEHNR and CDR2 is FQNEAQ (reference sequence). V was cut by 3 bases and J by 0 bases, with 11 bases left in between.

This TCR was sampled from a man aged 35 to 55 who had recovered from COVID-19. The sequencing input was PBMCs or T cells enriched from blood (not recorded which). The chain uses TRBV7-9 and TRBJ1-1; possible D gene TRBD1, 5 bases. CDR3 region: CASSLAGEVNTEAFF. DNA for the CDR3: TGTGCCAGCAGCTTGGCGGGGGAGGTGAACACTGAAGCTTTCTTT.